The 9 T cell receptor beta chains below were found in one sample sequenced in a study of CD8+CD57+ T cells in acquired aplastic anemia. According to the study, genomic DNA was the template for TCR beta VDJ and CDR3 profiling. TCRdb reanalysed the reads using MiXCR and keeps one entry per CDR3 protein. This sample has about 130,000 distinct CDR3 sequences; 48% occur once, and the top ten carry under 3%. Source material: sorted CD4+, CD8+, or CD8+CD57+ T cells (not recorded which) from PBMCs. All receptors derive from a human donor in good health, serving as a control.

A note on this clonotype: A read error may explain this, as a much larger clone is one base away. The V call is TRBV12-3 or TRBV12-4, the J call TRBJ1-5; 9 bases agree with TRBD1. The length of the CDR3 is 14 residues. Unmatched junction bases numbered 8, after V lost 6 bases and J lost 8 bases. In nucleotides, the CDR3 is TGTGCCAGCAGCCTCGGACAGGGGCGGGAGCCCCAGCATTTT. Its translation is CASSLGQGREPQHF.

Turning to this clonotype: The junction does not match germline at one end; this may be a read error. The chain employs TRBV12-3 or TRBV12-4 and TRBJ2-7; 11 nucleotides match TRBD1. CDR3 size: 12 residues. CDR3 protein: CASSGQGAEQYF. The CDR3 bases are TGTGCCAGCAGCGGACAGGGGGCCGAGCAGTATTTC.

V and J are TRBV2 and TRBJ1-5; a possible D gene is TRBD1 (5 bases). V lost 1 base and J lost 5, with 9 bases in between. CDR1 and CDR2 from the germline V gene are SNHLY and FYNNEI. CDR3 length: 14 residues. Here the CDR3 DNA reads TGTGCCAGCAGTGAAGATTCGGGGGATCAGCCCCAGCATTTT. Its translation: CASSEDSGDQPQHF.

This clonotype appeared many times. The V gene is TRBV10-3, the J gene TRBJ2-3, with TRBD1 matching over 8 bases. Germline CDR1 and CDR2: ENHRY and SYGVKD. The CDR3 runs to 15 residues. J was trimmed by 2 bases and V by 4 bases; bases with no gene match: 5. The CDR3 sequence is CAISGGQGATDTQYF. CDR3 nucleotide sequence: TGTGCCATCAGTGGGGGGCAGGGGGCCACAGATACGCAGTATTTT.

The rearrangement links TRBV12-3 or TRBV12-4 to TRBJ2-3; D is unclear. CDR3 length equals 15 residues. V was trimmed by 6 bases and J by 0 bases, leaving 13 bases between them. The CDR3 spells CASRAAETSTDTQYF. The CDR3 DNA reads TGTGCCAGCAGGGCAGCAGAGACTAGCACAGATACGCAGTATTTT.

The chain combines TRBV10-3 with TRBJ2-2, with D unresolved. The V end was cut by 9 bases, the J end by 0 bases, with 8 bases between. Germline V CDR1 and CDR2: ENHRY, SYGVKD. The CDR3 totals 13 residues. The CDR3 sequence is CAIVSANTGELFF. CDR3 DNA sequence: TGTGCCATAGTATCAGCGAACACCGGGGAGCTGTTTTTT.

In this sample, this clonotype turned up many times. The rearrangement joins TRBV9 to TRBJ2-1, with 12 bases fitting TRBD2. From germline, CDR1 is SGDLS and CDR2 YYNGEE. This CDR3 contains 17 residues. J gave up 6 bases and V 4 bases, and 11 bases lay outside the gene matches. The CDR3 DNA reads TGTGCCAGCAGCCCCATCTCGACTAGCGGGGGCCCCAATGAGCAGTTCTTC. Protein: CASSPISTSGGPNEQFF. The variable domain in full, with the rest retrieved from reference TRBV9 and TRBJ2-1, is DSGVTQTPKHLITATGQRVTLRCSPRSGDLSVYWYQQSLDQGLQFLIQYYNGEERAKGNILERFSAQQFPDLHSELNLSSLELGDSALYFCASSPISTSGGPNEQFFGPGTRLTVL.

For the CDR3, the DNA is TGTGCCACCAGTGACCCGGAGGAGACCCAGTACTTC. It codes for CATSDPEETQYF. The gene calls are TRBV24-1 and TRBJ2-5; D is ambiguous. CDR1 is KGHDR, CDR2 SFDVKD, per germline. Trimming left V 4 bases short and J 5 bases short, with 7 bases between. The CDR3 sequence is 12 residues long.

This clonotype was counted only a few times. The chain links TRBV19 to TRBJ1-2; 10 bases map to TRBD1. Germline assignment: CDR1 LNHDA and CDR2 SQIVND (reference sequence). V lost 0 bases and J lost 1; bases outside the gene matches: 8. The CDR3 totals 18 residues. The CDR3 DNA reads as TGTGCCAGTAGTATAGATTCCCACCGGGACAGGGGTAACTATGGCTACACCTTC. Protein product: CASSIDSHRDRGNYGYTF.